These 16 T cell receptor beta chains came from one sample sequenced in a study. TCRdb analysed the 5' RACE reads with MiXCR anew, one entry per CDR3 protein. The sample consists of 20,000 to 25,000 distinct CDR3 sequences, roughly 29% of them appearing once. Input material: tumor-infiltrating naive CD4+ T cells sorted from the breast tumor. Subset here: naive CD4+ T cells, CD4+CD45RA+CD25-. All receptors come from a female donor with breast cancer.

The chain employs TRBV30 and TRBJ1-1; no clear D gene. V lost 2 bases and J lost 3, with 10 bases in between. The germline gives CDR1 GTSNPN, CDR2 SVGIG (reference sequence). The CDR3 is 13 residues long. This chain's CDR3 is CAWSKLEDTEAFF. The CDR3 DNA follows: TGTGCCTGGAGTAAATTGGAAGACACTGAAGCTTTCTTT.

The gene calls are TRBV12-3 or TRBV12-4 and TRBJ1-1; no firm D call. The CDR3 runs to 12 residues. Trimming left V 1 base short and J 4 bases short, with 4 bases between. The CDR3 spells CASSLGVTEAFF. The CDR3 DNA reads TGTGCCAGCAGTTTAGGGGTCACTGAAGCTTTCTTT.

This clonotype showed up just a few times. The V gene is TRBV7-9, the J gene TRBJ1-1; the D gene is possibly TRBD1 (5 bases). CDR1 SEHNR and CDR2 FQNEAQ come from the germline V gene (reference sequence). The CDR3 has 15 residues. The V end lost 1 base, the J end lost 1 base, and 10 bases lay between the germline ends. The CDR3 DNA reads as TGTGCCAGCAGCTTAGACCAGGGCTCGAACACTGAAGCTTTCTTT. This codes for CASSLDQGSNTEAFF.

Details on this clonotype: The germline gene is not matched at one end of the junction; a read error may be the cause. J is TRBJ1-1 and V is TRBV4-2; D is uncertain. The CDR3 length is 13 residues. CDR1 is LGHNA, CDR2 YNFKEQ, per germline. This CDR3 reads CASSSGSNTEAPF. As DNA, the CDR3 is TGTGCTAGCAGCTCAGGATCAAACACTGAAGCTCCCTTT.

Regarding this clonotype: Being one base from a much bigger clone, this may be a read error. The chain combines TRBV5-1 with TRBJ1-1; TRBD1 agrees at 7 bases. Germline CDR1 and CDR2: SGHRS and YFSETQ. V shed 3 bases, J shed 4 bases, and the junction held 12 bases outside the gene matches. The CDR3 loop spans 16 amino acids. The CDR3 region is CASSYDRALPSTEAFF. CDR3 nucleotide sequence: TGCGCCAGCAGCTATGACAGGGCTTTACCGAGCACTGAAGCTTTCTTT.

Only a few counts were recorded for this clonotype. The CDR3, as DNA: TGCAGAGGAGGCAGGAGACAAGAGACCCAGTACTTC. It codes for CRGGRRQETQYF. This rearrangement joins TRBV29-1 to TRBJ2-5; perhaps TRBD2 as D (5 bases). This CDR3 has 12 amino acids. The germline V gene has CDR1 SQVTM and CDR2 ANQGSEA.

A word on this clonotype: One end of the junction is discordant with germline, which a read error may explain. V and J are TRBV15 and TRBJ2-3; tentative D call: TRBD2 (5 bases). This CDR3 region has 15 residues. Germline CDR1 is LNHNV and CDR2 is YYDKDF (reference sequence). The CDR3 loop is CATSRALGGTNTQYF. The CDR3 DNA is TGTGCCACCAGCAGAGCGCTAGGAGGCACAAATACGCAGTATTTT.

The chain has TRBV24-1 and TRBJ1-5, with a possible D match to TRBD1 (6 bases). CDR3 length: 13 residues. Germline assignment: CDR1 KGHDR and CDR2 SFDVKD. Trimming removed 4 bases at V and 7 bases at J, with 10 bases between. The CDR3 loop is CATSDRTDQPQHF. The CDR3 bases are TGTGCCACCAGTGACCGGACAGACCAGCCCCAGCATTTT.

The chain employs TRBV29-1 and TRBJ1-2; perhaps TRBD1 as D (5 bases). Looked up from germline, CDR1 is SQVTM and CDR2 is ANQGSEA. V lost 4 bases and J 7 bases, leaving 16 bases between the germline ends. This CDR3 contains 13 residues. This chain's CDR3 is CSVGTQRGSGYTF. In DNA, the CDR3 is TGCAGCGTTGGGACCCAAAGGGGCTCTGGCTACACCTTC.

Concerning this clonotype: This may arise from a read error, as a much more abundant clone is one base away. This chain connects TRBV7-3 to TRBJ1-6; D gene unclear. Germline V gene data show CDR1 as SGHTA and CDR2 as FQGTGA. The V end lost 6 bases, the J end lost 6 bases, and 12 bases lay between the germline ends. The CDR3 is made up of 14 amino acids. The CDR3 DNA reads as TGTGCCAGCAGTATAGCAGGCTCTAATTCACCCCTCCACTTT. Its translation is CASSIAGSNSPLHF.

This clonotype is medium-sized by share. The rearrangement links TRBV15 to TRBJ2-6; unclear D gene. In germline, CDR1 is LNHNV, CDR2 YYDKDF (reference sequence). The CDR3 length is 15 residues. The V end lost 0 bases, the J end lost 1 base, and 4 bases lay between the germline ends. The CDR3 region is CATSRDFSGANVLTF. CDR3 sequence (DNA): TGTGCCACCAGCAGAGATTTTTCTGGGGCCAACGTCCTGACTTTC. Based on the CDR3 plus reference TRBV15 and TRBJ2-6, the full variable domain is DAMVIQNPRYQVTQFGKPVTLSCSQTLNHNVMYWYQQKSSQAPKLLFHYYDKDFNNEADTPDNFQSRRPNTSFCFLDIRSPGLGDTAMYLCATSRDFSGANVLTFGAGSRLTVL.

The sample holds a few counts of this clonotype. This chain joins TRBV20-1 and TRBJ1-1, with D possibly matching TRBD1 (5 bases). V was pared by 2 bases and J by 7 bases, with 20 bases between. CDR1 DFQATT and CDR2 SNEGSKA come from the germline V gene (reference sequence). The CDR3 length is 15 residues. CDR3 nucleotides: TGCAGTGCTAGATCCCCACGTGTGGGGCTTGGTGAAGCTTTCTTT. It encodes CSARSPRVGLGEAFF.

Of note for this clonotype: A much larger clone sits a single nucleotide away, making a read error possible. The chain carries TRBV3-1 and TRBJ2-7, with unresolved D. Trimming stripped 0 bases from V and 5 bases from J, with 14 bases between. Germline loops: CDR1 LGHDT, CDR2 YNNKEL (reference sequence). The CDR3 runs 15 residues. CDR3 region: CASSQDKDRSHEQYF. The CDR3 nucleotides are TGTGCCAGCAGCCAAGATAAGGATCGATCCCACGAGCAGTACTTC.

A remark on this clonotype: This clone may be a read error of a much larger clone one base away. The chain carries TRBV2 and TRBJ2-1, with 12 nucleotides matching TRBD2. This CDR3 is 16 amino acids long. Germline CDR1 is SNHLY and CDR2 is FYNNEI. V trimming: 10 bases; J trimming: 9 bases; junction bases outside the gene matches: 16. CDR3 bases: TGTGCCACTTATCCCGCGACTAGCGGGAGAGGAACTGAGCAGTTCTTC. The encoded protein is CATYPATSGRGTEQFF.

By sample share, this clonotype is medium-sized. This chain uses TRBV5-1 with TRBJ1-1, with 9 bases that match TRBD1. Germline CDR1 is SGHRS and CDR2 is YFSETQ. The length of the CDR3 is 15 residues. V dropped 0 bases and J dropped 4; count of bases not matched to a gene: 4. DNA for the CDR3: TGCGCCAGCAGCTTGGCCGGGACAGGGAGCACTGAAGCTTTCTTT. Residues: CASSLAGTGSTEAFF.

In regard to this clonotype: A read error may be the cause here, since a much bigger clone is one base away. CDR3 DNA sequence: TGTGCCAGCAGCCTGGACCCGAACAATGAGCAGTTCTTC. Translated: CASSLDPNNEQFF. V gene TRBV6-5 combines with J gene TRBJ2-1, with D unclear. V was cut by 6 bases and J by 5 bases, with 11 bases left in between. CDR3 size: 13 residues. In germline, CDR1 is MNHEY, CDR2 SVGAGI.